The rows below give T cell receptor beta chains drawn from one sample of a study of T cells in Graves' hyperthyroidism and ophthalmopathy. Via MiXCR, TCRdb re-called the multiplex PCR reads, giving one row per CDR3 protein. The sample consists of over 500,000 distinct CDR3 sequences, approximately 17% of them appearing once. The specimen sequenced was blood. These receptors were collected from a woman aged 18-29 years with Graves' ophthalmopathy. Each CDR3 is given with its conserved first and last residue. A D gene is named only where the DNA matches it firmly. The size field is filled for only some rows; it gives once, few, many or a size class.

d_gene: TRBD2; v_gene: TRBV2; j_gene: TRBJ2-1; abundance: many; CDR3aa: CASSEAPGLGFNEQFF; CDR3nt: TGTGCCAGCAGTGAAGCGCCGGGACTAGGCTTCAATGAGCAGTTCTTC
d_gene: NA; v_gene: TRBV5-4; j_gene: TRBJ2-1; abundance: few; CDR3aa: CASSLALTAGNEQFF; CDR3nt: TGTGCCAGCAGCTTGGCGCTGACGGCGGGGAATGAGCAGTTCTTC
d_gene: NA; v_gene: TRBV27; j_gene: TRBJ2-1; abundance: few; CDR3aa: CASSFPGYNEQFF; CDR3nt: TGTGCCAGCAGTTTCCCGGGATACAATGAGCAGTTCTTC
d_gene: TRBD2; v_gene: TRBV20-1; j_gene: TRBJ2-7; abundance: NA; CDR3aa: CSASGLAGGAYEQYF; CDR3nt: TGCAGTGCCTCAGGACTAGCGGGGGGAGCCTACGAGCAGTACTTC
d_gene: NA; v_gene: TRBV27; j_gene: TRBJ2-7; abundance: few; CDR3aa: CASSLTDNSYEQYF; CDR3nt: TGTGCCAGCAGTCTGACCGACAACTCCTACGAGCAGTACTTC
d_gene: NA; v_gene: TRBV4-1; j_gene: TRBJ2-1; abundance: few; CDR3aa: CASSPRWGGPYNEQFF; CDR3nt: TGCGCCAGCAGCCCAAGATGGGGCGGCCCCTACAATGAGCAGTTCTTC
d_gene: TRBD1; v_gene: TRBV18; j_gene: TRBJ2-1; abundance: many; CDR3aa: CASSTGAINNEQFF; CDR3nt: TGTGCCAGCTCTACAGGGGCCATCAACAATGAGCAGTTCTTC
d_gene: TRBD2; v_gene: TRBV7-3; j_gene: TRBJ2-7; abundance: NA; CDR3aa: CASSPLGGGLAGPTYEQYF; CDR3nt: TGTGCCAGCAGCCCCCTCGGGGGTGGACTAGCGGGACCGACCTACGAGCAGTACTTC
d_gene: NA; v_gene: TRBV20-1; j_gene: TRBJ2-1; abundance: NA; CDR3aa: CSASDESHEQLF; CDR3nt: TGCAGTGCTAGTGATGAATCCCATGAGCAGCTCTTC
d_gene: NA; v_gene: TRBV20-1; j_gene: TRBJ2-1; abundance: few; CDR3aa: CSASEREAYNEQFF; CDR3nt: TGCAGTGCTTCAGAGAGGGAAGCCTACAATGAGCAGTTCTTC
d_gene: NA; v_gene: TRBV5-1; j_gene: TRBJ2-2; abundance: NA; CDR3aa: CASSGRNTGELFF; CDR3nt: TGCGCCAGCAGCGGGAGAAACACCGGGGAGCTGTTTTTT
d_gene: NA; v_gene: TRBV6-2/TRBV6-3; j_gene: TRBJ1-5; abundance: NA; CDR3aa: CASRTQGRSIQPQHF; CDR3nt: TGTGCCAGCAGAACCCAGGGACGGAGTATTCAGCCCCAGCATTTT
d_gene: TRBD1; v_gene: TRBV20-1; j_gene: TRBJ1-1; abundance: few; CDR3aa: CSAREGGTGRTEAFF; CDR3nt: TGCAGTGCTAGAGAAGGCGGGACAGGGCGAACTGAAGCTTTCTTT
d_gene: NA; v_gene: TRBV7-8; j_gene: TRBJ2-7; abundance: many; CDR3aa: CASSFSTAGGYEQYF; CDR3nt: TGTGCCAGCAGCTTCTCGACAGCCGGGGGATACGAGCAGTACTTC
d_gene: TRBD2; v_gene: TRBV3-1; j_gene: TRBJ2-3; abundance: NA; CDR3aa: CASAATSGGTDTQYF; CDR3nt: TGTGCCAGCGCTGCGACTAGCGGGGGCACAGATACGCAGTATTTT
d_gene: TRBD1; v_gene: TRBV6-4; j_gene: TRBJ2-7; abundance: few; CDR3aa: CASGGTGGPYEQYF; CDR3nt: TGTGCCAGCGGGGGGACAGGGGGGCCCTACGAGCAGTACTTC
d_gene: TRBD2; v_gene: TRBV7-9; j_gene: TRBJ2-1; abundance: NA; CDR3aa: CASSLKVAGRYNEQFF; CDR3nt: TGTGCCAGCAGCTTAAAGGTAGCGGGCAGATACAATGAGCAGTTCTTC
d_gene: TRBD1; v_gene: TRBV30; j_gene: TRBJ1-2; abundance: many; CDR3aa: CAWSRGGGGGYTF; CDR3nt: TGTGCCTGGAGTAGAGGGGGCGGTGGTGGCTACACCTTC
d_gene: NA; v_gene: TRBV4-1; j_gene: TRBJ1-1; abundance: NA; CDR3aa: CASSQASGGPFEAFF; CDR3nt: TGCGCCAGCAGCCAGGCCTCCGGGGGTCCATTTGAAGCTTTCTTT
d_gene: TRBD1; v_gene: TRBV2; j_gene: TRBJ2-5; abundance: many; CDR3aa: CASSFVGTAQETQYF; CDR3nt: TGTGCCAGCAGTTTTGTCGGGACAGCTCAAGAGACCCAGTACTTC
d_gene: NA; v_gene: TRBV15; j_gene: TRBJ1-2; abundance: few; CDR3aa: CATSIPDRRYGYTF; CDR3nt: TGTGCCACCAGCATCCCCGACAGGAGATATGGCTACACCTTC
d_gene: NA; v_gene: TRBV4-2; j_gene: TRBJ2-1; abundance: few; CDR3aa: CASSLSITSSYNEQFF; CDR3nt: TGTGCCAGCAGCCTTAGCATCACAAGCTCCTACAATGAGCAGTTCTTC
d_gene: TRBD1; v_gene: TRBV9; j_gene: TRBJ2-4; abundance: NA; CDR3aa: CASSVTGGTNIQYF; CDR3nt: TGTGCCAGCAGCGTGACAGGGGGCACAAACATTCAGTACTTC
d_gene: TRBD2; v_gene: TRBV20-1; j_gene: TRBJ2-3; abundance: NA; CDR3aa: CSAMRGGASADTQYF; CDR3nt: TGCAGTGCTATGCGCGGGGGGGCCTCAGCAGATACGCAGTATTTT